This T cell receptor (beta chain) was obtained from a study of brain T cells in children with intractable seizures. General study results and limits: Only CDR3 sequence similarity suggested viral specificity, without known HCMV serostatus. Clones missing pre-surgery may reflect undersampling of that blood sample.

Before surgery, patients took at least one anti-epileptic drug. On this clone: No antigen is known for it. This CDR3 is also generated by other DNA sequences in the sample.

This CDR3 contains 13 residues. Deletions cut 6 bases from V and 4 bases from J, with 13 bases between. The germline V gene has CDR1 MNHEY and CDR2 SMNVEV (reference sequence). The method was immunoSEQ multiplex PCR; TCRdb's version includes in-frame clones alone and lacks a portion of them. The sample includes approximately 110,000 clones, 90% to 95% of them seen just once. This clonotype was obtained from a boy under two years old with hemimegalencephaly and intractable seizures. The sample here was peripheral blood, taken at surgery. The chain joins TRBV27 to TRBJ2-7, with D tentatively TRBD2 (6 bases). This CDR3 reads CASSLSGPYEQYF. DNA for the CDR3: TGTGCCAGCAGCCTTAGCGGTCCTTACGAGCAGTACTTC.